A selection of T cell receptor beta chains follows, all from one sample in a study of shared clonotypes between healthy human individuals. Libraries were prepared by immunoSEQ multiplex PCR; TCRdb keeps only in-frame clonotypes and omits some of them. The table records some 490,000 clones, 81% of them present only once. The specimen sequenced was PBMCs. The receptors were gathered from a woman aged 35 to 49 in good health. Some clones in this sample may be carry-over from other donors' samples. Each CDR3 is given without its conserved first and last residue. Fields, in order: V gene, J gene, CDR3 protein.

TRBV28	TRBJ1-2	ASSLAQGAYGYT
TRBV7-3	TRBJ2-1	ASSSEGLAGEHEQF
TRBV12-5	TRBJ2-1	ASGLVGPRQGSRYNEQF
TRBV10-3	TRBJ2-3	AISEGRRGSDTQY
TRBV6-6	TRBJ2-7	ASSYGPPESYEQY
TRBV5-1	TRBJ2-5	ASSPGLSGFWGDTQY
TRBV29-1	TRBJ1-1	SVERRTSDTEAF
TRBV5-1	TRBJ1-1	ASSDRDRGMNTEAF
TRBV20-1	TRBJ2-5	SAARKETQY
TRBV5-1	TRBJ1-2	ASSLGGPPRDGYT
TRBV27	TRBJ1-5	ASGSGDLH
TRBV15	TRBJ2-5	ATSRDRGRETQY
TRBV19	TRBJ1-5	ASSMDRWRGNQPQH
TRBV7-9	TRBJ2-1	ASSLTSGENNEQF
TRBV4-1	TRBJ2-1	ASSHVRQYNEQF
TRBV4-1	TRBJ2-7	ASSPLEGTGFYEQY
TRBV25-1	TRBJ1-2	ASSLNYGYT
TRBV2	TRBJ1-2	ASSRSGQPNYGYT
TRBV27	TRBJ2-1	ASSFRRSSYNEQF
TRBV4-2	TRBJ2-7	ASSQERIGNYEQY
TRBV19	TRBJ1-4	ASSVGQATNEKLF
TRBV27	TRBJ2-6	ASSLSLGQLLSGANVLT
TRBV6-1	TRBJ1-2	ASSARTGANYGYT
TRBV6-5	TRBJ1-4	ASSDMWGGEKLF
TRBV6-5	TRBJ2-2	ASRSGTDTGELF